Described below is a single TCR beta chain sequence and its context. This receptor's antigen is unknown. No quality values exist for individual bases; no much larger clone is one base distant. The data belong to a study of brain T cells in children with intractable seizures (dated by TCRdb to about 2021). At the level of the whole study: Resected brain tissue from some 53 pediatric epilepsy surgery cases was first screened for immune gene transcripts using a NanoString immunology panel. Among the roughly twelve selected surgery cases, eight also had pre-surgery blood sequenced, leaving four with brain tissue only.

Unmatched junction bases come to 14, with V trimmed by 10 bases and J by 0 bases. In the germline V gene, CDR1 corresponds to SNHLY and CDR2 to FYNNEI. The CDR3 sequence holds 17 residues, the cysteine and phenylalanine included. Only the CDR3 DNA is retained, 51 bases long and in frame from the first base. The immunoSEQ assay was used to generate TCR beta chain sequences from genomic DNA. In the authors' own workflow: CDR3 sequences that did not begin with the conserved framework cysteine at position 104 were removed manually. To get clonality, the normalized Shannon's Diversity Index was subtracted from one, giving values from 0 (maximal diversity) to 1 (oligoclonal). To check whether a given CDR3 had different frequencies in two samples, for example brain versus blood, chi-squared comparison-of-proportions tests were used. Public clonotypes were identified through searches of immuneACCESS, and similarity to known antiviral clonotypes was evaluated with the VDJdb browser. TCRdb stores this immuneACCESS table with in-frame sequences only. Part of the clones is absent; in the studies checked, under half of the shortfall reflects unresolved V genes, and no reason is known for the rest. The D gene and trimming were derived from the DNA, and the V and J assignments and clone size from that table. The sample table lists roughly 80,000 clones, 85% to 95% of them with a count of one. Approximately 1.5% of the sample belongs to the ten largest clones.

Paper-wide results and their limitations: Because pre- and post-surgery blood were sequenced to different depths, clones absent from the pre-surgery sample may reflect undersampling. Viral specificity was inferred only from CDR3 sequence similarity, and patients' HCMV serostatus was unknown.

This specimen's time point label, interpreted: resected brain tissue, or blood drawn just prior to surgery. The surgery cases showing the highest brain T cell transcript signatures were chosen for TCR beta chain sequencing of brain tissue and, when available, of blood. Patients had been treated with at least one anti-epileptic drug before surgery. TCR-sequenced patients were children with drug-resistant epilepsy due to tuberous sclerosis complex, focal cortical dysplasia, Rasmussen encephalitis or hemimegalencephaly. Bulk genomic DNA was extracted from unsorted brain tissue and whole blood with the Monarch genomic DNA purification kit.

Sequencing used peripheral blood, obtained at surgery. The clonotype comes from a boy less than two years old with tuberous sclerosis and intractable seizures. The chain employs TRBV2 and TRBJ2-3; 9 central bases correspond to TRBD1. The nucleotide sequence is TGTGCCAAGGACCCTCGGAGGACAGGGGAAAGCACAGATACGCAGTATTTT. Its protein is CAKDPRRTGESTDTQYF.